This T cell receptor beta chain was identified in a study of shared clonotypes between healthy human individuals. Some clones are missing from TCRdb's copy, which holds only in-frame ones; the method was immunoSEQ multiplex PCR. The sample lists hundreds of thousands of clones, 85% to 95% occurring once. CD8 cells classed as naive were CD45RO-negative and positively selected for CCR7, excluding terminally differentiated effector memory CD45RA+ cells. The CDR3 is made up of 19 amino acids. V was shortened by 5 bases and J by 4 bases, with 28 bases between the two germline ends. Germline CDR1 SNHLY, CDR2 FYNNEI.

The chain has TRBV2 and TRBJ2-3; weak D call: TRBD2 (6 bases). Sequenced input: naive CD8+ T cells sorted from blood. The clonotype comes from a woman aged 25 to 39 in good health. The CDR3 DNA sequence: TGTGCCAGCAGTTACCGGGACGGACCCCTAGCGATCGTCCCAGATACGCAGTATTTT. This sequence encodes CASSYRDGPLAIVPDTQYF.